This TCR beta chain was identified during a study of CD8 T cells in Susac syndrome. General study findings and limits: No clonal expansion appeared among CD4+ T cells in Susac patients.

cDNA came from about 0.5 to 1 ug RNA primed by random hexamers. TCRdb fed the immunoSEQ multiplex PCR reads into MiXCR, producing one record per CDR3 protein. The sample contains 210,000 or so distinct CDR3 sequences, approximately 94% of which appear only once. Points on this clonotype: Its antigen is undetermined.

Sequencing of TCR beta, carried out with a high-throughput approach, was applied to CD8+ and CD4+ T cells from the blood. Negative isolation was applied to CD8+ and CD4+ T cells, and FACS enrichment was applied to TEMRA cells. Unmatched junction bases numbered 10, after V lost 4 bases and J lost 11 bases. Germline lookup yields CDR1 MNHEY and CDR2 SVGEGT. There are 13 residues in the CDR3. The chain links TRBV6-2 or TRBV6-3 to TRBJ1-1, with 7 bases fitting TRBD1. The sequenced material came from CD4+ T cells from PBMCs. The source of this sequence is a human donor with Susac syndrome. The CDR3 DNA is TGTGCCAGCAGTTTTCCCGGGACAGAACGGGCTTTCTTT. This gives the protein CASSFPGTERAFF.